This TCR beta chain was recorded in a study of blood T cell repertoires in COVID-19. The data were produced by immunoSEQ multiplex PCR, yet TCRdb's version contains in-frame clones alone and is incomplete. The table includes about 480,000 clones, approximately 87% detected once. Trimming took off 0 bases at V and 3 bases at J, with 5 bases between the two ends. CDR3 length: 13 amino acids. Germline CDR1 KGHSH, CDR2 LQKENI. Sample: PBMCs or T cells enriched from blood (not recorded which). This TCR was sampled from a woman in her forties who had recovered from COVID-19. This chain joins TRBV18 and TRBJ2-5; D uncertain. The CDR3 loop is CASSPPNKETQYF. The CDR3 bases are TGTGCCAGCTCACCACCAAATAAAGAGACCCAGTACTTC.